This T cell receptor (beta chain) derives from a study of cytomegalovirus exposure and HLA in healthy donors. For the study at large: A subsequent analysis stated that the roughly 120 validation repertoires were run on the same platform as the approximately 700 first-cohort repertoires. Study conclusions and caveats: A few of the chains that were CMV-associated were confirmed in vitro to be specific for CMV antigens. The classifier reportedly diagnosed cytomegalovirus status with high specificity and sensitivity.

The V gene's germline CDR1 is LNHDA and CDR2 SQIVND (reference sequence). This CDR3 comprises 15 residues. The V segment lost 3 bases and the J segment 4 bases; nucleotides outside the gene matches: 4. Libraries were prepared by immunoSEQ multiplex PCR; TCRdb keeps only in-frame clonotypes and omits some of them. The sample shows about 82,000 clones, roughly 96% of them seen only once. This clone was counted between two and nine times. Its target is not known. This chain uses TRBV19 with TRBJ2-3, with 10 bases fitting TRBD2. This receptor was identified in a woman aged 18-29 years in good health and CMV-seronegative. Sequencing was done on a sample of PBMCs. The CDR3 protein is CASSIVAGGADTQYF. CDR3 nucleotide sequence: TGTGCCAGTAGTATTGTAGCGGGGGGCGCAGATACGCAGTATTTT.